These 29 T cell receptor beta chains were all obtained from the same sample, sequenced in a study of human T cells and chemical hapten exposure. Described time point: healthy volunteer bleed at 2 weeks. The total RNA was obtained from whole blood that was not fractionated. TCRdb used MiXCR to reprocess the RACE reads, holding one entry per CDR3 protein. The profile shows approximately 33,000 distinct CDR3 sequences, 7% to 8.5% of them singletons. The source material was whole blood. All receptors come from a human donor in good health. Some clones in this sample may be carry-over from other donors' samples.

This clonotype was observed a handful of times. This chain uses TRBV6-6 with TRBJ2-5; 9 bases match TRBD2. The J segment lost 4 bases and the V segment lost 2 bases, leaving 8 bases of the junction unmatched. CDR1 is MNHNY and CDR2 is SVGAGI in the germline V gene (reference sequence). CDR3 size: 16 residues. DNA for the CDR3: TGTGCCAGCAGTTACCTCCCGAGCGGGAGGTTAGAGACCCAGTACTTC. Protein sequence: CASSYLPSGRLETQYF.

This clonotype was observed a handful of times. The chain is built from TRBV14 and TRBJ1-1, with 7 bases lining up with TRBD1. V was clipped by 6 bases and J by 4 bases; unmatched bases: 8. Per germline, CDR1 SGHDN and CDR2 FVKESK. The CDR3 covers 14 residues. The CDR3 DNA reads TGTGCCAGCAGATTACAGGGGCTCGGCACTGAAGCTTTCTTT. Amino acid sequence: CASRLQGLGTEAFF.

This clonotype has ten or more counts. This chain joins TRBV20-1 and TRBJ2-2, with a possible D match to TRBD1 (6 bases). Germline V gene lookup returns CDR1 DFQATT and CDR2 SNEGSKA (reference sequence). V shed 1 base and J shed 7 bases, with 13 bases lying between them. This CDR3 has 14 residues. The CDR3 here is CSARGGQSSGELFF. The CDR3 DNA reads TGCAGTGCTAGAGGAGGACAGTCCAGCGGGGAGCTGTTTTTT.

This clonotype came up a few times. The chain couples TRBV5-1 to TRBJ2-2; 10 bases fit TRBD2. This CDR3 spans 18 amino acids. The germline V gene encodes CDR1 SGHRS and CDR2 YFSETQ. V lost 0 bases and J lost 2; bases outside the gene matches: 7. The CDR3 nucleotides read TGCGCCAGCAGCTTGGTCCCCCAGCGGGGGGGCAACACCGGGGAGCTGTTTTTT. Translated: CASSLVPQRGGNTGELFF.

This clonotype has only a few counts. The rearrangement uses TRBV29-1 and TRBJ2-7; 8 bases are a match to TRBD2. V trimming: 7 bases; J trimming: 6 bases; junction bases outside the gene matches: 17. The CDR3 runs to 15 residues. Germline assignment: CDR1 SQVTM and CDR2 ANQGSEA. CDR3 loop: CSAYMTGGGPGEQYF. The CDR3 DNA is TGCAGCGCTTACATGACCGGGGGGGGACCAGGCGAGCAGTACTTC.

CDR3 nucleotides: TGTGCCAGCAGCTTGTGGGGGGATGGCACTGAAGCTTTCTTT. It yields the protein CASSLWGDGTEAFF. The J gene is TRBJ1-1, the V gene TRBV5-5, with D tentatively TRBD1 (5 bases). The germline CDR1 and CDR2 sequences are SGHKS and YYEKEE (reference sequence). V lost 1 base to trimming and J lost 4 bases, with 11 bases between them. This CDR3 has 14 residues.

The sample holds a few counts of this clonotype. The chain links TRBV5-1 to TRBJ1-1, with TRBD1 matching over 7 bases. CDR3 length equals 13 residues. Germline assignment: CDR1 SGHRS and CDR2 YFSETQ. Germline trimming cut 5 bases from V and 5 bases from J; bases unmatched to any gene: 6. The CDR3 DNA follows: TGCGCCAGCAGACAGGGGTGGGAGACTGAAGCTTTCTTT. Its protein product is CASRQGWETEAFF.

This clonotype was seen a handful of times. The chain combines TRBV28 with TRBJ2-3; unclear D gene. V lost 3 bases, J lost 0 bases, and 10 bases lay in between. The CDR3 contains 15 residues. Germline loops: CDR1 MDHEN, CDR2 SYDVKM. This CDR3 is CASSFMFSSTDTQYF. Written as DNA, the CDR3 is TGTGCCAGCAGTTTTATGTTTTCTAGCACAGATACGCAGTATTTT.

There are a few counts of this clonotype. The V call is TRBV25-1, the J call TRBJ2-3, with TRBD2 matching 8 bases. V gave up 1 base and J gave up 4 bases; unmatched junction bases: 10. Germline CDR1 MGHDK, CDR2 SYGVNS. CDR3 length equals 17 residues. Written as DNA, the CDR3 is TGTGCCAGCAGTGAATCTAACGGGAGGGCCGTCGCAGATACGCAGTATTTT. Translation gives CASSESNGRAVADTQYF. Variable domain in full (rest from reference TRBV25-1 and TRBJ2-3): EADIYQTPRYLVIGTGKKITLECSQTMGHDKMYWYQQDPGMELHLIHYSYGVNSTEKGDLSSESTVSRIRTEHFPLTLESARPSHTSQYLCASSESNGRAVADTQYFGPGTRLTVL.

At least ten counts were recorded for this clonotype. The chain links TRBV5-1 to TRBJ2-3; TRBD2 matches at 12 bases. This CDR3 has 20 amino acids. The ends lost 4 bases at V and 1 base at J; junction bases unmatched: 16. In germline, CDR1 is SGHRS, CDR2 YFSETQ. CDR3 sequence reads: CASSRSGLAGLNRGTDTQYF. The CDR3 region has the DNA TGCGCCAGCAGCAGAAGCGGACTAGCGGGGCTGAATCGAGGCACAGATACGCAGTATTTT.

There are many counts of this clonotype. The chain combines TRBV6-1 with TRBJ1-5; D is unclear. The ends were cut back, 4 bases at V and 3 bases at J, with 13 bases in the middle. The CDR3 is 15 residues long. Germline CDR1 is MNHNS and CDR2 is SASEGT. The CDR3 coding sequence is TGTGCCAGCAGTGGGACCGAGGTTCACAATCAGCCCCAGCATTTT. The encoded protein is CASSGTEVHNQPQHF.

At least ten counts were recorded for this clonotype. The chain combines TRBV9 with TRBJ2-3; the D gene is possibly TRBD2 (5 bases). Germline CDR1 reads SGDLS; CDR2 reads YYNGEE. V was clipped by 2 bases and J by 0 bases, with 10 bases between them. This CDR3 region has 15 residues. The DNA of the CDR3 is TGTGCCAGCAGCGTCGTGGGGAGTAGCACAGATACGCAGTATTTT. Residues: CASSVVGSSTDTQYF.

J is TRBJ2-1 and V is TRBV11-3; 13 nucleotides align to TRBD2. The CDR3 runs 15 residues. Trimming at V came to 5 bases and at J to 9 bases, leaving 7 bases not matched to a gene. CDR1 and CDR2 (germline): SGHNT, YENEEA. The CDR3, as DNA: TGTGCCAGCAGCGTACTAGCGGGAGGGTTTGGTGAGCAGTTCTTC. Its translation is CASSVLAGGFGEQFF. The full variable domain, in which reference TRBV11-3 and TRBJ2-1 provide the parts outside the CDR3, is EAGVVQSPRYKIIEKKQPVAFWCNPISGHNTLYWYLQNLGQGPELLIRYENEEAVDDSQLPKDRFSAERLKGVDSTLKIQPAELGDSAVYLCASSVLAGGFGEQFFGPGTRLTVL.

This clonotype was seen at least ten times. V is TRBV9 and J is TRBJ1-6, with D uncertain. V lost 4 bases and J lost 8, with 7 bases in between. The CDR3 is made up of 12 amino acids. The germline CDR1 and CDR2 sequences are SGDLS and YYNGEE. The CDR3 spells CASSSRDSPLHF. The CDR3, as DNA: TGTGCCAGCAGCTCTAGGGATTCACCCCTCCACTTT.

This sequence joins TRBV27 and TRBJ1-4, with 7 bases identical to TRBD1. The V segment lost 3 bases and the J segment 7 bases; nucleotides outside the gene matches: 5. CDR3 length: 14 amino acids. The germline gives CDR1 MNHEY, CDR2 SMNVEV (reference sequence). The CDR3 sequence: CASSFGAGGEKLFF. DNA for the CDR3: TGTGCCAGCAGTTTTGGCGCAGGGGGTGAAAAACTGTTTTTT.

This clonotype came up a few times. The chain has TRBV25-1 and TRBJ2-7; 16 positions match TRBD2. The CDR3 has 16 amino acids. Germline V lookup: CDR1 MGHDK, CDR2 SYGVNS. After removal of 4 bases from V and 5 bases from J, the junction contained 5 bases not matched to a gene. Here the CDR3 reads CASSGGTSGRGNEQYF. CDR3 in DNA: TGTGCCAGCAGTGGAGGGACTAGCGGGAGGGGTAACGAGCAGTACTTC.

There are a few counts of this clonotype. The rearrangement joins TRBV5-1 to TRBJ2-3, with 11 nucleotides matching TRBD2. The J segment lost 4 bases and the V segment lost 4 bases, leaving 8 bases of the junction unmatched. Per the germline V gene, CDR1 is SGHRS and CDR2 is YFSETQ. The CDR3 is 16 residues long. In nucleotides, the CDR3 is TGCGCCAGCAGCCGCGACGGGACTAGCGGTTCAGATACGCAGTATTTT. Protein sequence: CASSRDGTSGSDTQYF.

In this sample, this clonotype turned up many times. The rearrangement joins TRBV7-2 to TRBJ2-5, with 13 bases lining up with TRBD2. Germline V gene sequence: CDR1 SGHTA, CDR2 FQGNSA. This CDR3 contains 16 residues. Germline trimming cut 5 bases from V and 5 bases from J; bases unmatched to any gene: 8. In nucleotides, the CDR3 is TGTGCCAGCAGCCCAAGACTAGCGGGGGGTTCGGAGACCCAGTACTTC. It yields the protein CASSPRLAGGSETQYF.

CDR3 in amino acids: CASSPSPGGHLEQYF. The DNA of the CDR3 is TGTGCCAGCAGCCCCTCTCCGGGGGGGCATTTGGAGCAGTACTTC. The V gene is TRBV3-1, the J gene TRBJ2-7, with TRBD2 matching 8 bases. This CDR3 region has 15 residues. The germline gives CDR1 LGHDT, CDR2 YNNKEL (reference sequence). J lost 7 bases, V lost 4 bases, and 12 bases had no gene match.

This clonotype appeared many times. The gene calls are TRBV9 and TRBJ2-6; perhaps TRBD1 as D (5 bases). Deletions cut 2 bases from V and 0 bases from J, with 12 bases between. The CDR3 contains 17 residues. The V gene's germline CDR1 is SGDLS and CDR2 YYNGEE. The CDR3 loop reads CASSVFDSYSGANVLTF. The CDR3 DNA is TGTGCCAGCAGCGTTTTCGACAGCTACTCTGGGGCCAACGTCCTGACTTTC.

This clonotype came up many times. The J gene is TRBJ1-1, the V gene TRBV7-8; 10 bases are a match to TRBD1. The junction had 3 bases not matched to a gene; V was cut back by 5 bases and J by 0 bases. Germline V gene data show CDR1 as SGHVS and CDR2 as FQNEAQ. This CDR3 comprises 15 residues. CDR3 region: CASSPGQGMNTEAFF. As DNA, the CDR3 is TGTGCCAGCAGCCCGGGACAGGGGATGAACACTGAAGCTTTCTTT. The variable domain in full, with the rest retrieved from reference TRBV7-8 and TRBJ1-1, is GAGVSQSPRYKVAKRGQDVALRCDPISGHVSLFWYQQALGQGPEFLTYFQNEAQLDKSGLPSDRFFAERPEGSVSTLKIQRTQQEDSAVYLCASSPGQGMNTEAFFGQGTRLTVV.

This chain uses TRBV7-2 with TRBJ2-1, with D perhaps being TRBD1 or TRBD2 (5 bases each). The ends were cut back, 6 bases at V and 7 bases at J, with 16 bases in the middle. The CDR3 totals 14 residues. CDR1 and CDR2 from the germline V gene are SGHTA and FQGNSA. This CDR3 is CASRFGGWGNEQFF. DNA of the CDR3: TGTGCCAGCAGATTCGGAGGATGGGGGAATGAGCAGTTCTTC.

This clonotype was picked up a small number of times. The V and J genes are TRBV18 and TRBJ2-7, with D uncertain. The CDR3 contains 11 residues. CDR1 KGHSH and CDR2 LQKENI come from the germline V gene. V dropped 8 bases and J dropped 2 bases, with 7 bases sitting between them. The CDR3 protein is CASPDPYEQYF. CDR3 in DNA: TGTGCCAGCCCGGACCCCTACGAGCAGTACTTC.

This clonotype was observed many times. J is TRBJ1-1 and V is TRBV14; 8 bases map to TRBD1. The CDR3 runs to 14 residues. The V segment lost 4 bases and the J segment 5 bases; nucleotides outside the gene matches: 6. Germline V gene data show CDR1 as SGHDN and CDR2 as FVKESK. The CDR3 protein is CASSRTGGGTEAFF. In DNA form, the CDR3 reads TGTGCCAGCAGCCGTACAGGGGGAGGTACTGAAGCTTTCTTT.

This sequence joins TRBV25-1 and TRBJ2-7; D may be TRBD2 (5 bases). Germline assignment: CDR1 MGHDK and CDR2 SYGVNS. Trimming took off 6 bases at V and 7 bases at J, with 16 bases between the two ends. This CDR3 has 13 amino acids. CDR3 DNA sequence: TGTGCCAGCAGGGAGGCCGATTTCTCAGAGCAGTACTTC. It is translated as CASREADFSEQYF.

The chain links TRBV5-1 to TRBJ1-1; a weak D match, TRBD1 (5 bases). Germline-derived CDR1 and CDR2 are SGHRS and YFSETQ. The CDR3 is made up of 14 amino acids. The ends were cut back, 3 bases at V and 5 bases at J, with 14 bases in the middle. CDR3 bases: TGCGCCAGCAGCTCTCAGGGATCCCGGACTGAAGCTTTCTTT. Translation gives CASSSQGSRTEAFF.

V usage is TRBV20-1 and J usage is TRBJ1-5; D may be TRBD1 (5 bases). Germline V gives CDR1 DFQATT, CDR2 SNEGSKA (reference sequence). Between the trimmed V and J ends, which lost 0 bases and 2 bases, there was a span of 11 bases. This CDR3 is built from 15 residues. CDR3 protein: CSARDGGNGNQPQHF. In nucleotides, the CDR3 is TGCAGTGCTAGAGATGGGGGAAACGGCAATCAGCCCCAGCATTTT.

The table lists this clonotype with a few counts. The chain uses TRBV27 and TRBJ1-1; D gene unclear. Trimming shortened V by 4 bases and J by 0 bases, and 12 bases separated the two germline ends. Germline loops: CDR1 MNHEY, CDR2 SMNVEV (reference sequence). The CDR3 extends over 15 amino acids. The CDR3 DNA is TGTGCCAGCAGTTGGGGTATGACGGTGAACACTGAAGCTTTCTTT. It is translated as CASSWGMTVNTEAFF.

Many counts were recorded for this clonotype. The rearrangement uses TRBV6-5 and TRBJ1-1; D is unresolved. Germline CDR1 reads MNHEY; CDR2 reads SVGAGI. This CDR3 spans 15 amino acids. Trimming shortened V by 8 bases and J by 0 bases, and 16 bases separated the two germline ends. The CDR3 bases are TGTGCCAGCTCAGACGTTGATTACATGAACACTGAAGCTTTCTTT. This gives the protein CASSDVDYMNTEAFF.